This passage covers 21 T cell receptor beta chains from one sample sequenced in a study of blood T cell repertoires in COVID-19 (TCRdb year 2020). The library was prepared using the immunoSEQ multiplex PCR assay. Imported from immuneACCESS, the table was reduced by TCRdb to in-frame sequences with V and J called. These copies leave out some clones; in studies compared against another copy, an unresolved V gene accounts for under half, and the cause of the remainder is not known. Present in this sample are 120,000 to 150,000 clones, approximately 90% of which were seen just once. The ten biggest clones cover approximately 11% of the sample. The specimen sequenced was peripheral blood. All receptors come from a woman aged 80 or older with acute or convalescent COVID-19.

V is TRBV10-3 and J is TRBJ1-4, with D uncertain. The CDR3 is made up of 12 amino acids. CDR1 and CDR2 from the germline V gene are ENHRY and SYGVKD. V lost 5 bases and J 3 bases, leaving 4 bases between the germline ends. CDR3 in amino acids: CAISISNEKLFF. DNA for the CDR3: TGTGCCATCAGTATATCTAATGAAAAACTGTTTTTT.

The chain couples TRBV6-5 to TRBJ1-6; TRBD1 agrees at 9 bases. Germline assignment: CDR1 MNHEY and CDR2 SVGAGI. Trimming took 6 bases from V and 10 from J; bases not matched to a gene: 7. CDR3 length: 14 amino acids. In DNA form, the CDR3 reads TGTGCCAGCAGACCGGACAGGGGAGGGTCACCCCTCCACTTT. Protein product: CASRPDRGGSPLHF.

This chain connects TRBV9 to TRBJ1-6; the D gene is possibly TRBD1 (6 bases). Per the germline V gene, CDR1 is SGDLS and CDR2 is YYNGEE. This CDR3 is built from 14 residues. The V end lost 0 bases, the J end lost 10 bases, and 11 bases lay between the germline ends. CDR3 sequence: CASSVGGGHSPLHF. The CDR3 DNA reads as TGTGCCAGCAGCGTAGGAGGGGGACACTCACCCCTCCACTTT.

The rearrangement links TRBV12-3 or TRBV12-4 to TRBJ1-1, with TRBD1 as a possible D gene (5 bases). The CDR3 runs to 13 residues. Deletions cut 2 bases from V and 11 bases from J, with 15 bases between. The CDR3 DNA is TGTGCCAGCAGTTTAAGGCAGGGTTCATCGGCTTTCTTT. Encoded protein: CASSLRQGSSAFF.

The chain is built from TRBV11-2 and TRBJ2-7, with 8 bases lining up with TRBD1. With 2 bases clipped from V and 1 base from J, the junction kept 4 bases outside the gene matches. The germline CDR1 and CDR2 sequences are SGHAT and FQNNGV. The CDR3 contains 15 residues. CDR3 DNA sequence: TGTGCCAGCAGCTTATCGGGACAGGTTTCCTACGAGCAGTACTTC. Its protein product is CASSLSGQVSYEQYF.

The rearrangement uses TRBV2 and TRBJ1-3, with a weak D call TRBD1 (5 bases). The CDR3 totals 15 residues. Germline-derived CDR1 and CDR2 are SNHLY and FYNNEI. V was trimmed by 3 bases and J by 0 bases, leaving 9 bases between them. The CDR3: CASSEGGASGNTIYF. DNA for the CDR3: TGTGCCAGCAGTGAGGGGGGAGCCTCTGGAAACACCATATATTTT.

This clone was detected only once. The same CDR3 can be traced to other DNA sequences in this sample. This sequence joins TRBV5-1 and TRBJ1-5; weak D call: TRBD1 (5 bases). The CDR3 sequence is 14 residues long. Germline V gene lookup returns CDR1 SGHRS and CDR2 YFSETQ. V lost 0 bases and J 1 base, leaving 5 bases between the germline ends. The CDR3 loop is CASSLGQSNQPQHF. CDR3 nucleotides: TGCGCCAGCAGCTTGGGACAGAGCAATCAGCCCCAGCATTTT.

The chain couples TRBV9 to TRBJ2-5; D not certain. The CDR3 runs 16 residues. CDR1 is SGDLS, CDR2 YYNGEE, per germline. Deletions cut 0 bases from V and 2 bases from J, with 14 bases between. DNA of the CDR3: TGTGCCAGCAGCGTAGGCCCAGTCTCATGGCAAGAGACCCAGTACTTC. Translated, it gives CASSVGPVSWQETQYF. The entire variable domain, with the rest obtained from reference TRBV9 and TRBJ2-5, is as follows: DSGVTQTPKHLITATGQRVTLRCSPRSGDLSVYWYQQSLDQGLQFLIQYYNGEERAKGNILERFSAQQFPDLHSELNLSSLELGDSALYFCASSVGPVSWQETQYFGPGTRLLVL.

The chain employs TRBV3-1 (or the pseudogene TRBV3-2) and TRBJ2-7; tentative D call: TRBD2 (6 bases). V gave up 3 bases and J gave up 4 bases, with 16 bases separating them. Per the germline V gene, CDR1 is LGHDT and CDR2 is YNNKEL (reference sequence). The CDR3 covers 15 residues. DNA for the CDR3: TGTGCCAGCAGCCACAGGCGGGGCAGGCTGTACGAGCAGTACTTC. Its translation: CASSHRRGRLYEQYF.

The chain recombines TRBV7-2 with TRBJ1-5; 8 bases are a match to TRBD1. CDR1 is SGHTA and CDR2 is FQGNSA in the germline V gene. The V segment lost 3 bases and the J segment 5 bases; nucleotides outside the gene matches: 0. The CDR3 extends over 13 amino acids. In nucleotides, the CDR3 is TGTGCCAGCAGCTTGACAGGGGATCAGCCCCAGCATTTT. Translating it yields CASSLTGDQPQHF.

The V gene is TRBV24-1, the J gene TRBJ2-4, with D tentatively TRBD1 (8 bases). The V end lost 4 bases, the J end lost 6 bases, and 21 bases lay between the germline ends. The CDR3 covers 17 residues. CDR1 and CDR2 from the germline V gene are KGHDR and SFDVKD. CDR3 amino acids: CATSDGQGGSGGNIQYF. The DNA for the CDR3 is TGTGCCACCAGTGACGGACAGGGAGGGTCGGGCGGAAACATTCAGTACTTC.

The chain links TRBV19 to TRBJ2-1, with 8 bases that match TRBD1. Germline V gene lookup returns CDR1 LNHDA and CDR2 SQIVND (reference sequence). The CDR3 is made up of 17 amino acids. V dropped 6 bases and J dropped 8; count of bases not matched to a gene: 18. The CDR3: CASSLGPGTGEMDEQFF. The DNA for the CDR3 is TGTGCCAGTAGCTTGGGACCCGGGACAGGTGAGATGGATGAGCAGTTCTTC.

This clone is a singleton in its sample. The rearrangement links TRBV7-2 to TRBJ1-3; the match to TRBD1 covers 10 bases. V lost 7 bases, J lost 2 bases, and 5 bases stayed unmatched. The CDR3 extends over 15 amino acids. Germline CDR1 is SGHTA and CDR2 is FQGNSA. CDR3: CASTLDRGPGNTIYF. In DNA form, the CDR3 reads TGTGCCAGCACCCTAGACAGGGGGCCTGGAAACACCATATATTTT.

The rearrangement uses TRBV19 and TRBJ1-2; unclear D gene. CDR3 size: 16 residues. Per germline, CDR1 LNHDA and CDR2 SQIVND (reference sequence). V lost 7 bases, J lost 0 bases, and 18 bases lay in between. The CDR3 reads CASTPSRLETNYGYTF. The DNA of the CDR3 is TGTGCCAGTACCCCGAGTAGGTTGGAGACTAACTATGGCTACACCTTC.

The V call is TRBV5-4, the J call TRBJ1-2, with TRBD1 identical over 9 bases. Germline V gene sequence: CDR1 SGHNT, CDR2 YYREEE (reference sequence). V lost 4 bases, J lost 5 bases, and 6 bases stayed unmatched. CDR3 size: 14 residues. The CDR3 bases are TGTGCCAGCAGCGTATTACAGGGGGCGTATGGCTACACCTTC. As protein: CASSVLQGAYGYTF.

V and J are TRBV7-9 and TRBJ2-7, with 10 bases that match TRBD1. With 6 bases clipped from V and 1 base from J, the junction kept 6 bases outside the gene matches. CDR1 and CDR2 (germline): SEHNR, FQNEAQ (reference sequence). The CDR3 has 15 amino acids. The CDR3 coding sequence is TGTGCCAGCAGTAAAGGACAGGGGGGTTCCTACGAGCAGTACTTC. Protein sequence: CASSKGQGGSYEQYF.

The chain couples TRBV7-8 to TRBJ2-7; weak D call: TRBD1 (6 bases). V was trimmed by 3 bases and J by 5 bases, leaving 8 bases between them. CDR3 length: 12 amino acids. Germline V gene lookup returns CDR1 SGHVS and CDR2 FQNEAQ. CDR3 DNA: TGTGCCAGCAGCTTGTACAGGGACGAGCAGTACTTC. Translation: CASSLYRDEQYF. The full variable domain, in which reference TRBV7-8 and TRBJ2-7 provide the parts outside the CDR3, is GAGVSQSPRYKVAKRGQDVALRCDPISGHVSLFWYQQALGQGPEFLTYFQNEAQLDKSGLPSDRFFAERPEGSVSTLKIQRTQQEDSAVYLCASSLYRDEQYFGPGTRLTVT.

The rearrangement links TRBV2 to TRBJ1-3; a possible D gene is TRBD1 (6 bases). Germline values: CDR1 SNHLY, CDR2 FYNNEI. CDR3 length: 14 amino acids. Trimming removed 7 bases from V and 4 bases from J, with 14 bases in between. The CDR3 protein is CASTRGTPGNTIYF. DNA for the CDR3: TGTGCCAGCACAAGGGGGACACCCGGAAACACCATATATTTT.

The rearrangement joins TRBV3-1 (or the pseudogene TRBV3-2) to TRBJ2-3, with TRBD2 matching over 9 bases. Germline assignment: CDR1 LGHDT and CDR2 YNNKEL (reference sequence). Unmatched junction bases numbered 3, after V lost 7 bases and J lost 1 base. The CDR3 is 14 amino acids. The CDR3 DNA reads as TGTGCCAGCACCTTAGCGGGGGGCACAGATACGCAGTATTTT. The encoded protein is CASTLAGGTDTQYF.

The chain employs TRBV4-3 and TRBJ1-1; D not certain. V lost 6 bases, J lost 3 bases, and 5 bases lay in between. The germline V gene has CDR1 LGHNA and CDR2 YSLEER. The CDR3 spans 11 residues. The CDR3 region has the DNA TGCGCCAGCAGGTCCTACACTGAAGCTTTCTTT. Encoded protein: CASRSYTEAFF.

This clone has more than one count but fewer than ten. The chain employs TRBV6-5 and TRBJ2-3; 9 bases align to TRBD1. V shed 5 bases, J shed 5 bases, and the junction held 5 bases outside the gene matches. Per the germline V gene, CDR1 is MNHEY and CDR2 is SVGAGI. CDR3 size: 14 residues. The CDR3 nucleotides read TGTGCCAGCAGTACAGGGGGCACACGAGATACGCAGTATTTT. It yields the protein CASSTGGTRDTQYF.